These 26 T cell receptor beta chains were all obtained from the same sample, sequenced in a study of CD8 T cells in ankylosing spondylitis. Study-level results: It appeared that ankylosing spondylitis blood was characterized by a TCR beta motif of several highly homologous variants.

MiXCR, run by TCRdb on the 5' RACE reads, gives a single entry per CDR3 protein. The table lists hundreds of thousands of distinct CDR3 sequences, about an eighth of them singletons. Their antigens are not known. Sequencing input: blood, either unsorted or a sorted T cell fraction (not recorded which). Source of these receptors: a male donor with ankylosing spondylitis.

This rearrangement joins TRBV7-9 to TRBJ2-5, with TRBD2 as a possible D gene (5 bases). CDR3 length: 14 amino acids. The germline V and J ends were trimmed by 3 bases and 3 bases, with 11 bases remaining between them. Germline values: CDR1 SEHNR, CDR2 FQNEAQ (reference sequence). DNA of the CDR3: TGTGCCAGCAGCTTGCCGGGATGGGAAGAGACCCAGTACTTC. This translates into CASSLPGWEETQYF. The full variable domain, its missing parts supplied by reference TRBV7-9 and TRBJ2-5, is DTGVSQNPRHKITKRGQNVTFRCDPISEHNRLYWYRQTLGQGPEFLTYFQNEAQLEKSRLLSDRFSAERPKGSFSTLEIQRTEQGDSAMYLCASSLPGWEETQYFGPGTRLLVL.

The CDR3 protein is CASNPNPGQRVTTDTQYF. CDR3 DNA sequence: TGTGCCAGCAACCCAAACCCGGGACAGCGAGTCACCACAGATACGCAGTATTTT. V is TRBV28 and J is TRBJ2-3; TRBD1 agrees at 7 bases. Germline V gene data show CDR1 as MDHEN and CDR2 as SYDVKM. The CDR3 is 18 residues long. The J segment lost 2 bases and the V segment lost 7 bases, leaving 18 bases of the junction unmatched.

This clonotype occurred many times. The rearrangement uses TRBV12-3 or TRBV12-4 and TRBJ2-1; D unclear. This CDR3 has 11 residues. The ends were cut back, 5 bases at V and 9 bases at J, with 8 bases in the middle. CDR3: CASSPSSEQFF. CDR3 coding DNA: TGTGCCAGCAGTCCCTCCAGTGAGCAGTTCTTC.

This clonotype was detected a few times. The chain has TRBV4-3 and TRBJ1-5, with D unresolved. The germline V gene has CDR1 LGHNA and CDR2 YSLEER. Trimming pared 2 bases from V and 6 bases from J, leaving 11 bases between. The CDR3 is 14 amino acids. The CDR3 DNA reads TGCGCCAGCAGCCAATTGGAGGTGGCTCAGCCCCAGCATTTT. Its translation is CASSQLEVAQPQHF.

The rearrangement links TRBV28 to TRBJ2-7; D gene uncertain. V lost 0 bases, J lost 4 bases, and 10 bases lay in between. This CDR3 comprises 14 residues. Germline-derived CDR1 and CDR2 are MDHEN and SYDVKM. CDR3 sequence (DNA): TGTGCCAGCAGTTTATGGGCAGGAAAGTACGAGCAGTACTTC. Its translation: CASSLWAGKYEQYF.

There are a few counts of this clonotype. The rearrangement joins TRBV15 to TRBJ2-1, with TRBD2 identical over 9 bases. The trim removed 0 bases at V and 7 bases at J, leaving 10 bases unmatched. This CDR3 has 17 residues. Germline CDR1 is LNHNV and CDR2 is YYDKDF (reference sequence). The CDR3 DNA reads TGTGCCACCAGCAGAGATGACGGCGGGAGGGCCGGGAATGAGCAGTTCTTC. It encodes CATSRDDGGRAGNEQFF.

The V gene is TRBV12-3 or TRBV12-4, the J gene TRBJ2-5; maybe TRBD1 (5 bases). The V and J ends lost 3 bases and 4 bases respectively, with 15 bases between them. CDR3 size: 15 residues. The DNA of the CDR3 is TGTGCCAGCAGTTTGGGCCAGGGATATGGAGAGACCCAGTACTTC. The encoded protein is CASSLGQGYGETQYF.

This clonotype showed up just a few times. This chain connects TRBV7-2 to TRBJ1-2, with D perhaps TRBD1 (5 bases). Trimming shortened V by 4 bases and J by 1 base, and 10 bases separated the two germline ends. CDR3 length equals 14 residues. CDR1 is SGHTA and CDR2 is FQGNSA in the germline V gene. The CDR3 DNA reads TGTGCCAGCAGCTACATGACAGTTAACTATGGCTACACCTTC. This encodes CASSYMTVNYGYTF.

This clonotype was observed a handful of times. The chain carries TRBV5-1 and TRBJ2-7; D uncertain. CDR3 length: 16 residues. Trimming removed 4 bases at V and 5 bases at J, with 22 bases between. Germline V gene lookup returns CDR1 SGHRS and CDR2 YFSETQ. The CDR3 DNA reads as TGCGCCAGCAGCGATTCCCCCACCGGAAGGCCCCACGAGCAGTACTTC. As protein: CASSDSPTGRPHEQYF.

Only a few counts were recorded for this clonotype. V gene TRBV10-2 combines with J gene TRBJ2-2, with 9 bases aligning to TRBD1. Germline V gene data show CDR1 as WSHSY and CDR2 as SAAADI. The ends lost 3 bases at V and 5 bases at J; junction bases unmatched: 4. The CDR3 has 15 residues. CDR3 in DNA: TGCGCCAGCAGTGAAGGGACAGGGAGTACCGGGGAGCTGTTTTTT. Amino acids: CASSEGTGSTGELFF.

This clonotype has a handful of counts. V gene TRBV10-2 combines with J gene TRBJ1-5, with D unresolved. The germline V and J ends were trimmed by 3 bases and 9 bases, with 15 bases remaining between them. The germline V gene encodes CDR1 WSHSY and CDR2 SAAADI. This CDR3 region has 14 residues. The CDR3 region is CASSDTHSSGPQHF. CDR3 sequence (DNA): TGCGCCAGCAGTGATACACACAGTTCGGGGCCCCAGCATTTT.

This clonotype was found a few times. This chain uses TRBV11-2 with TRBJ2-5, with 7 bases identical to TRBD2. Germline assignment: CDR1 SGHAT and CDR2 FQNNGV. V shed 3 bases and J 5 bases; nucleotides not matched to a gene: 9. The CDR3 length is 15 residues. The CDR3: CASSFREEWGETQYF. CDR3 nucleotide sequence: TGTGCCAGCAGCTTCCGGGAGGAATGGGGTGAGACCCAGTACTTC.

This clonotype was seen more than once but under ten times. The rearrangement links TRBV12-3 or TRBV12-4 to TRBJ2-3; D perhaps matches TRBD1 (6 bases). The length of the CDR3 is 15 residues. V was pared by 5 bases and J by 2 bases, with 14 bases between. The CDR3 nucleotides are TGTGCCAGCAGTCCTATCCAGGGGCTCACAGATACGCAGTATTTT. Translating gives CASSPIQGLTDTQYF.

This clonotype was counted ten times or more. The chain has TRBV12-3 or TRBV12-4 and TRBJ2-6; D is uncertain. Between the trimmed V and J ends, which lost 8 bases and 2 bases, there was a span of 4 bases. This CDR3 contains 12 residues. The CDR3 loop reads CASRTGANVLTF. In DNA, the CDR3 is TGTGCCAGCCGAACTGGGGCCAACGTCCTGACTTTC.

This clonotype was counted ten times or more. This chain joins TRBV29-1 and TRBJ1-1; D not certain. Germline CDR1 and CDR2: SQVTM and ANQGSEA. The length of the CDR3 is 10 residues. V was cut by 4 bases and J by 3 bases, with 3 bases left in between. DNA for the CDR3: TGCAGCGTTGGGGACACTGAAGCTTTCTTT. Amino acid sequence: CSVGDTEAFF. The whole variable domain, remainder taken from reference TRBV29-1 and TRBJ1-1, is SAVISQKPSRDICQRGTSLTIQCQVDSQVTMMFWYRQQPGQSLTLIATANQGSEATYESGFVIDKFPISRPNLTFSTLTVSNMSPEDSSIYLCSVGDTEAFFGQGTRLTVV.

The CDR3 DNA is TGTGCCAGCAGCCAAACCCGGGACGATGAAGCTTTCTTT. As protein: CASSQTRDDEAFF. The V gene is TRBV7-3, the J gene TRBJ1-1; TRBD1 is a possible D gene (5 bases). The germline gives CDR1 SGHTA, CDR2 FQGTGA. Trimming left V 5 bases short and J 7 bases short, with 14 bases between. The CDR3 is 13 amino acids.

This clonotype was observed a handful of times. The genes are TRBV24-1 and TRBJ2-3; D unclear. V was cut by 5 bases and J by 3 bases, with 14 bases left in between. Germline CDR1 and CDR2: KGHDR and SFDVKD. This CDR3 comprises 15 residues. The CDR3 here is CATSGWSGRTDTQYF. CDR3 nucleotide sequence: TGTGCCACCAGTGGTTGGAGTGGGCGGACAGATACGCAGTATTTT.

There are a few counts of this clonotype. The V gene is TRBV2, the J gene TRBJ2-7; D ambiguous. Germline V gene data show CDR1 as SNHLY and CDR2 as FYNNEI. V shed 5 bases and J shed 2 bases, with 10 bases lying between them. The CDR3 is 13 residues long. CDR3 in amino acids: CASSPMGTYEQYF. CDR3 bases: TGTGCCAGCAGTCCTATGGGTACCTACGAGCAGTACTTC.

This sequence joins TRBV27 and TRBJ2-1; 8 nucleotides agree with TRBD2. The CDR3 consists of 16 residues. After removal of 3 bases from V and 7 bases from J, the junction contained 11 bases not matched to a gene. Germline-derived CDR1 and CDR2 are MNHEY and SMNVEV (reference sequence). This chain's CDR3 is CASSLLSGGPINEQFF. The CDR3 DNA reads as TGTGCCAGCAGTTTGCTGTCGGGAGGGCCGATTAATGAGCAGTTCTTC.

In this sample, this clonotype turned up a few times. CDR3 in amino acids: CASSLRQGEYNEQFF. In nucleotides, the CDR3 is TGTGCCAGCTCGCTTCGACAGGGGGAATACAATGAGCAGTTCTTC. This chain joins TRBV18 and TRBJ2-1; 9 bases match TRBD1. Unmatched junction bases numbered 7, after V lost 6 bases and J lost 4 bases. Germline assignment: CDR1 KGHSH and CDR2 LQKENI. CDR3 length: 15 residues. The full variable domain, in which reference TRBV18 and TRBJ2-1 provide the parts outside the CDR3, is NAGVMQNPRHLVRRRGQEARLRCSPMKGHSHVYWYRQLPEEGLKFMVYLQKENIIDESGMPKERFSAEFPKEGPSILRIQQVVRGDSAAYFCASSLRQGEYNEQFFGPGTRLTVL.

The rearrangement links TRBV11-3 to TRBJ2-5, with unresolved D. Germline V gives CDR1 SGHNT, CDR2 YENEEA. The CDR3 is 15 residues long. The germline V and J ends were trimmed by 5 bases and 4 bases, with 17 bases remaining between them. The CDR3 sequence: CASSPRASAPETQYF. In nucleotides, the CDR3 is TGTGCCAGCAGCCCCCGGGCTTCAGCACCAGAGACCCAGTACTTC.

This clonotype came up a few times. This sequence joins TRBV24-1 and TRBJ2-2; 8 bases match TRBD1. The CDR3 covers 15 residues. Unmatched junction bases numbered 12, after V lost 11 bases and J lost 5 bases. Germline CDR1 and CDR2: KGHDR and SFDVKD. The chain's CDR3 is CARMTGVWRTGELFF. CDR3 DNA: TGTGCCAGGATGACAGGGGTGTGGCGGACCGGGGAGCTGTTTTTT.

This clonotype was found a few times. The chain recombines TRBV27 with TRBJ2-7; D assignment may be TRBD1 or TRBD2 (5 bases each). The CDR3 has 18 amino acids. V was shortened by 3 bases and J by 3 bases, with 24 bases between the two germline ends. Germline V CDR1 and CDR2: MNHEY, SMNVEV (reference sequence). The CDR3 region has the DNA TGTGCCAGCAGTTTCCGGCGGGCAGATCCCAAGGGGATCTACGAGCAGTACTTC. Translation: CASSFRRADPKGIYEQYF.

This clonotype was recorded many times. This chain links TRBV7-6 with TRBJ1-2, with a weak D call TRBD1 (6 bases). This CDR3 has 15 residues. V lost 3 bases, J lost 6 bases, and 17 bases lay in between. CDR1 SGHVS and CDR2 FNYEAQ come from the germline V gene. The CDR3 spells CASSLTTGTYNGYTF. The DNA of the CDR3 is TGTGCCAGCAGCTTGACTACCGGGACATATAATGGCTACACCTTC.

The chain joins TRBV20-1 to TRBJ2-4; 7 bases match TRBD1. This CDR3 comprises 11 residues. The ends lost 6 bases at V and 7 bases at J; junction bases unmatched: 3. Germline loops: CDR1 DFQATT, CDR2 SNEGSKA (reference sequence). Written as DNA, the CDR3 is TGCAGTGCAGACAGGGTGAACATTCAGTACTTC. Translation: CSADRVNIQYF.

This clonotype was detected many times. The CDR3 loop reads CSVRGKANAEAFF. In DNA, the CDR3 is TGCAGCGTTCGGGGGAAAGCGAATGCTGAAGCTTTCTTT. This chain connects TRBV29-1 to TRBJ1-1, with a possible D match to TRBD1 (5 bases). The CDR3 is 13 residues long. V was cut by 5 bases and J by 6 bases, with 16 bases left in between. Germline V gene data show CDR1 as SQVTM and CDR2 as ANQGSEA.